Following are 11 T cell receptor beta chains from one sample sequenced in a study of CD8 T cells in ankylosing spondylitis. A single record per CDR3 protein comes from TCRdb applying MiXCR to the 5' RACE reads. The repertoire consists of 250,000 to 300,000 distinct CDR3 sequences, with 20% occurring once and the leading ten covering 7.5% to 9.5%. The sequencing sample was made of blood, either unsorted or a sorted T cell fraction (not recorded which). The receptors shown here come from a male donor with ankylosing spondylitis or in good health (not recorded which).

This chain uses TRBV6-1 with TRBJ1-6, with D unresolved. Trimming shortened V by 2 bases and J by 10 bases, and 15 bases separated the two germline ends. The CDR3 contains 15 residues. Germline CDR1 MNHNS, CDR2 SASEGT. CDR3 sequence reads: CASSERGKRWSPLHF. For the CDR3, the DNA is TGTGCCAGCAGTGAACGTGGCAAGCGGTGGTCACCCCTCCACTTT.

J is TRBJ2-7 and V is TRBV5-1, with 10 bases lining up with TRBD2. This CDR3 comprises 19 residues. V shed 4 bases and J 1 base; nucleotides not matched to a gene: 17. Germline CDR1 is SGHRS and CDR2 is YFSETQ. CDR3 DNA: TGCGCCAGCAGCCCATTGAACGGGGCGCTAGCGGGGGAGTCCTACGAGCAGTACGTC. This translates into CASSPLNGALAGESYEQYV.

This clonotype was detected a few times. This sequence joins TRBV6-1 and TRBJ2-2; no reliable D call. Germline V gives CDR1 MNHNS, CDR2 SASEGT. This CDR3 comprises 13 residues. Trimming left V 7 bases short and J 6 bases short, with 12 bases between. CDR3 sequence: CASKNFGSGELFF. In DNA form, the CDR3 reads TGTGCCAGCAAGAATTTTGGGTCCGGGGAGCTGTTTTTT.

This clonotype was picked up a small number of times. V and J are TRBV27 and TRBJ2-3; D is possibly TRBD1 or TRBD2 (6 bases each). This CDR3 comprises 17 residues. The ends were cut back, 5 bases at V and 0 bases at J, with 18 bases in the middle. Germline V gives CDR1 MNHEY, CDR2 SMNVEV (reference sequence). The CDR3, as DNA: TGTGCCAGCAGTCCGGGGGTAGGGGGTCCTAGCACAGATACGCAGTATTTT. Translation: CASSPGVGGPSTDTQYF.

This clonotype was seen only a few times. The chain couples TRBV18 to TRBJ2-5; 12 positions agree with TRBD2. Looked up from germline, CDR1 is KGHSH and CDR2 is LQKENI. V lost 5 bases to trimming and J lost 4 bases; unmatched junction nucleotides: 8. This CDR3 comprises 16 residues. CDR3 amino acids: CASSTTSGRPVETQYF. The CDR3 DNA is TGTGCCAGCTCAACCACTAGCGGGAGGCCCGTAGAGACCCAGTACTTC.

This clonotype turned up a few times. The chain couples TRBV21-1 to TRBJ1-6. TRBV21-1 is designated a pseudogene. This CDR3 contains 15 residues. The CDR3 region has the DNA TGTGCCAGCAGCAAAGGGGGAGTTGATAATTCACCCCTCCACTTT. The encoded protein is CASSKGGVDNSPLHF.

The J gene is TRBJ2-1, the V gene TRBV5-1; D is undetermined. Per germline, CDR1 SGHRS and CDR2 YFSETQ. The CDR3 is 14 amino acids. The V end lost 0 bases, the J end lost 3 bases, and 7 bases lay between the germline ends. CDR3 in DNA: TGCGCCAGCAGCTTGGGGGCGGACTACAATGAGCAGTTCTTC. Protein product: CASSLGADYNEQFF.

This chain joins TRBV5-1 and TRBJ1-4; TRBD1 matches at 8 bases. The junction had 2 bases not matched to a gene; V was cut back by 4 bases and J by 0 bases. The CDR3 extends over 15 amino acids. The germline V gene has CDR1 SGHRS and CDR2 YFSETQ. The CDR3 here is CASSGTGTTNEKLFF. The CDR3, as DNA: TGCGCCAGCAGCGGGACAGGAACAACTAATGAAAAACTGTTTTTT.

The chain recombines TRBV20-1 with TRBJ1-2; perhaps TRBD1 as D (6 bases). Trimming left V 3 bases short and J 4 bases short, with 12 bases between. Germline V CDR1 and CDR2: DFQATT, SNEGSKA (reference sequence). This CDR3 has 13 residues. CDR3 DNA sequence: TGCAGTGCTAGGCCCGACAGGAGCTATGGCTACACCTTC. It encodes CSARPDRSYGYTF.

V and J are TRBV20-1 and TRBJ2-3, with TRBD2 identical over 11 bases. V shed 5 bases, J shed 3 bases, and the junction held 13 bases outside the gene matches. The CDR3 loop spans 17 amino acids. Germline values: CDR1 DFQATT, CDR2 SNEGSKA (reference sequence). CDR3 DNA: TGCAGTGCTGGAATAGCGGGAGGGAAATCATTTACAGATACGCAGTATTTT. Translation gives CSAGIAGGKSFTDTQYF.

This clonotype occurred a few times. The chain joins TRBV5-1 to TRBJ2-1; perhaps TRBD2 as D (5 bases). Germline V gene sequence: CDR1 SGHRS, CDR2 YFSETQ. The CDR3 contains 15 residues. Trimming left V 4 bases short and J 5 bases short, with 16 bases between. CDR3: CASSPKLAGDNEQFF. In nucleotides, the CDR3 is TGCGCCAGCAGCCCCAAGCTAGCCGGAGACAATGAGCAGTTCTTC.